What follows describes a single TCR beta chain. The data stem from a study of blood T cell repertoires in COVID-19. The CDR3 loop spans 15 amino acids. The V gene end was trimmed by 2 bases and the J gene end by 7 bases; junction bases not matched to a gene: 7. Per germline, CDR1 MGHDK and CDR2 SYGVNS. Some clones are missing from TCRdb's copy, which holds only in-frame ones; the method was immunoSEQ multiplex PCR. The data contain 25,000 to 30,000 clones, around nine tenths of them singletons. The rearrangement joins TRBV25-1 to TRBJ2-2; 7 bases line up with TRBD1. Sequencing input: peripheral blood. This TCR was sampled from a man in his 70s with acute or convalescent COVID-19. The CDR3 DNA sequence: TGTGCCAGCAGTGAACCAGGGGGTCCTGACGGGGAGCTGTTTTTT. Amino acid sequence: CASSEPGGPDGELFF. Full variable domain (rest looked up from reference TRBV25-1 and TRBJ2-2): EADIYQTPRYLVIGTGKKITLECSQTMGHDKMYWYQQDPGMELHLIHYSYGVNSTEKGDLSSESTVSRIRTEHFPLTLESARPSHTSQYLCASSEPGGPDGELFFGEGSRLTVL.